This T cell receptor beta chain appears in the sequencing data of a study of sequential checkpoint blockade in melanoma. The treatment is: randomized to nivolumab then ipilimumab (arm A) or the reverse (arm B). This table comes from immunoSEQ multiplex PCR, and its TCRdb copy is limited to in-frame clones, with some not included. The sample yields roughly 20,000 clones, approximately 80% seen once. The starting material was CD8+ T cells sorted from blood (inferred from file names), obtained from a patient given nivolumab and ipilimumab in sequence. The receptor's source is a human donor with melanoma.

The CDR3 nucleotides are TGTGCCTGGAATTCCGTTCGACGCGGGGACACCATATATTTT. It yields the protein CAWNSVRRGDTIYF. The genes are TRBV30 and TRBJ1-3; D unresolved. Trimming removed 4 bases from V and 8 bases from J, with 18 bases in between. This CDR3 spans 14 amino acids. The germline V gene has CDR1 GTSNPN and CDR2 SVGIG (reference sequence).